This entry concerns a single T cell receptor (beta chain). These data are taken from a study of blood T cell repertoires in COVID-19. Study as a whole: Sources were T cells, B-cell-depleted T cells, or PBMCs; the material itself was cDNA or gDNA.

Germline CDR1 reads MNHEY; CDR2 reads SMNVEV (reference sequence). This CDR3 has 14 residues. Trimming removed 2 bases from V and 8 bases from J, with 12 bases in between. The authors' processing: Amplification with reference gene primers provided the estimates of nucleated cell counts. The table came from immunoSEQ multiplex PCR; TCRdb's copy has only in-frame clones and leaves some out. V and J calls and clone size are given by that table; D and trimming were obtained from the DNA. The sample carries 220,000 or so clones, roughly 80% recorded once. The chain recombines TRBV27 with TRBJ1-4; tentatively, D is TRBD1 (6 bases). The sequencing input was PBMCs or T cells enriched from blood (not recorded which). The clonotype comes from a woman between 40 and 55 years old with acute COVID-19. Here the CDR3 DNA reads TGTGCCAGCAGTTTAAGTCAGGGGAAGGAAAAACTGTTTTTT. Translated: CASSLSQGKEKLFF.